Detailed here is one TCR beta chain. Antigen specificity is unknown. The data were obtained in a study of T cell responses to AZD1222 COVID-19 vaccine. General observations from the study: None of the repertoires were sampled until the peak T cell response had passed. Variant regions that are unmutated are reportedly the target of nearly half of spike-specific TCRs. The study identified only five to seven AZD1222 recipients as seropositive at baseline.

Measured with immunoSEQ multiplex PCR; TCRdb has only the in-frame clones, and not every one. Of about 56,000 clones in the sample, about 87% were seen once. Trimming shortened V by 1 base and J by 6 bases, and 4 bases separated the two germline ends. From germline, CDR1 is LGHDT and CDR2 YNNKEL (reference sequence). This CDR3 comprises 12 residues. V usage is TRBV3-1 (or the pseudogene TRBV3-2) and J usage is TRBJ1-5; the D is unclear. The sequencing here drew on peripheral blood, taken on day 0 of AZD1222 vaccination. The origin of this receptor is an adult in good health. The CDR3 DNA is TGTGCCAGCAGCCAAGTGGGTCAGCCCCAGCATTTT. The encoded protein is CASSQVGQPQHF.